The source of this TCR beta chain is a study of CD8 T cells in ankylosing spondylitis. Overall study findings and caveats: A CD8+ phenotype characterized the disease-linked clones, which were relatively rare in peripheral blood. Certain motif variants had earlier been reported in reactive arthritis synovial fluid and blood. Reports say disease-linked clones showed up significantly more in matched ankylosing spondylitis synovial fluid.

It was by quantitative 5'-RACE with molecular barcodes that TCR beta libraries were made. MiXCR was run by TCRdb on the 5' RACE reads, yielding one entry per CDR3 protein. The data hold roughly 240,000 distinct CDR3 sequences, with approximately 8% observed a single time. The V gene's germline CDR1 is SGHRS and CDR2 YFSETQ. The CDR3 contains 15 residues. With respect to this clonotype: Antigen unknown. At one of its ends the junction is not consistent with the germline gene, which may arise from a read error.

The sample consisted of blood, either unsorted or a sorted T cell fraction (not recorded which). This receptor was identified in a female donor with ankylosing spondylitis or in good health (not recorded which). The J gene is TRBJ2-5, the V gene TRBV5-1, with 9 bases aligning to TRBD2. The CDR3 sequence: CASSPTSGQQATQYF. CDR3 nucleotides: TGCGCCAGCAGCCCGACTAGCGGCCAGCAAGCGACCCAGTACTTC. Based on the CDR3 plus reference TRBV5-1 and TRBJ2-5, the full variable domain is KAGVTQTPRYLIKTRGQQVTLSCSPISGHRSVSWYQQTPGQGLQFLFEYFSETQRNKGNFPGRFSGRQFSNSRSEMNVSTLELGDSALYLCASSPTSGQQATQYFGPGTRLLVL.